Given below is one TCR beta chain in context. The V gene lost 0 bases and the J gene lost 10 bases, with 17 bases spanning the gap. CDR3 length equals 16 residues. Per germline, CDR1 SGHDT and CDR2 YYEEEE. Generated by immunoSEQ multiplex PCR, the TCRdb table keeps only in-frame clones and is missing some. Counted here are fewer than 250,000 clones, about 81% occurring once; the ten biggest clones make up about 3.5%. The sample is drawn from a study of blood T cell repertoires in COVID-19. The material sequenced was PBMCs or T cells enriched from blood (not recorded which). V gene TRBV5-6 combines with J gene TRBJ1-6, with D tentatively TRBD1 (6 bases). The TCR was taken from a woman aged 30 to 39 who had recovered from COVID-19. In DNA, the CDR3 is TGTGCCAGCAGCTTGGCCAGAGGGACAAAGGGGTCACCCCTCCACTTT. This codes for CASSLARGTKGSPLHF.